This T cell receptor beta chain was sequenced for a study of CD8+ T cells in alopecia areata. Background on the study: Scalp area affected, as a percentage, set the severity score of treated patients.

RNA, once extracted, was reverse transcribed into cDNA for use as the sequencing template. Measured with immunoSEQ multiplex PCR; TCRdb has only the in-frame clones, and not every one. The sample records roughly 230,000 clones, about 40% being singletons. Germline assignment: CDR1 SEHNR and CDR2 FQNEAQ (reference sequence). This CDR3 has 14 residues. Trimming removed 5 bases from V and 4 bases from J; junction bases left unmatched: 3. Documented treatment: oral pan-JAK inhibitor, 5-10 mg twice daily. The sequence derives from a human donor with alopecia areata. Sequences were derived from CD4+ T cells sorted from blood, sampled at approximately week 36, from a patient treated with tofacitinib. V is TRBV7-9 and J is TRBJ2-3; 10 nucleotides agree with TRBD2. The CDR3 DNA follows: TGTGCCAGCAGCCCCCTAGCGGGAGCAGATACGCAGTATTTT. It encodes CASSPLAGADTQYF.